Sequencing of this T cell receptor beta chain was carried out in a study of blood T cell repertoires in COVID-19. Study-wide context: In each case, the material was cDNA or gDNA derived from T cells, B-cell-depleted T cells, or PBMCs.

Enrolment of Seattle patients took place during active infection, and they were followed longitudinally. V lost 2 bases and J 7 bases, leaving 12 bases between the germline ends. Germline CDR1 reads MNHEY; CDR2 reads SVGEGT. The CDR3 contains 15 residues. Sequencing used immunoSEQ multiplex PCR; TCRdb keeps in-frame clones, though not all of them. The sample has about 64,000 clones; over 75% are singletons. The sample comprised peripheral blood. The rearrangement uses TRBV6-2 or TRBV6-3 and TRBJ1-6, with TRBD1 as a possible D gene (5 bases). This clonotype was sampled from a woman aged 55-69 years with COVID-19, enrolled during active disease. The CDR3 nucleotides read TGTGCCAGCAGTTACACCCGACAGAACAATTCACCCCTCCACTTT. Amino acid sequence: CASSYTRQNNSPLHF.